These 27 T cell receptor beta chains were all obtained from the same sample, sequenced in a study of blood T cell repertoires in COVID-19. Generated by immunoSEQ multiplex PCR, the TCRdb table keeps only in-frame clones and is missing some. This sample has some 110,000 clones, with over 70% found just once. Sequenced input: peripheral blood. These receptors were taken from a middle-aged man with acute or convalescent COVID-19.

The rearrangement joins TRBV20-1 to TRBJ2-5; D gene uncertain. Germline CDR1 reads DFQATT; CDR2 reads SNEGSKA (reference sequence). V was pared by 6 bases and J by 4 bases, with 9 bases between. The CDR3 extends over 11 amino acids. CDR3 in amino acids: CSAELSETQYF. CDR3 nucleotides: TGCAGTGCCGAGTTGTCAGAGACCCAGTACTTC.

The chain combines TRBV21-1 with TRBJ2-1; the tabulated D call, TRBD1, remains unverified against the DNA. TRBV21-1 is a documented pseudogene. This CDR3 spans 15 amino acids. The CDR3 protein is CASSDRDRGYNEQFF. The CDR3 nucleotides read TGTGCCAGCAGCGACCGGGACAGGGGATACAATGAGCAGTTCTTC.

The V gene is TRBV18, the J gene TRBJ1-1, with D unclear. V gave up 3 bases and J gave up 6 bases, with 14 bases separating them. The V gene's germline CDR1 is KGHSH and CDR2 LQKENI. The CDR3 has 14 amino acids. The CDR3, as DNA: TGTGCCAGCTCACCTATTGAGGTTCGCGCTGAAGCTTTCTTT. This gives the protein CASSPIEVRAEAFF.

CDR3 sequence: CASTPGPTGVSNQPQHF. In nucleotides, the CDR3 is TGTGCCAGTACCCCGGGGCCTACAGGGGTGAGCAATCAGCCCCAGCATTTT. V and J are TRBV19 and TRBJ1-5, with 7 positions matching TRBD1. Per the germline V gene, CDR1 is LNHDA and CDR2 is SQIVND (reference sequence). This CDR3 is 17 amino acids long. V dropped 7 bases and J dropped 1; count of bases not matched to a gene: 13.

The chain uses TRBV28 and TRBJ2-7; 8 nucleotides match TRBD1. The CDR3 is 16 residues long. V shed 2 bases and J 2 bases; nucleotides not matched to a gene: 8. Germline V gives CDR1 MDHEN, CDR2 SYDVKM. This CDR3 is CASSLGRQGFAYEQYF. CDR3 DNA: TGTGCCAGCAGTTTAGGGAGACAGGGGTTCGCCTACGAGCAGTACTTC.

The chain recombines TRBV5-5 with TRBJ2-3, with TRBD1 as a possible D gene (5 bases). This CDR3 contains 18 residues. Trimming stripped 4 bases from V and 6 bases from J, with 27 bases between. Germline V gives CDR1 SGHKS, CDR2 YYEKEE (reference sequence). The CDR3 region has the DNA TGTGCCAGCAGCGGTAGCTTGGGGCGAGCGAATGGGCGCGATACGCAGTATTTT. This codes for CASSGSLGRANGRDTQYF. The full variable domain, its missing parts supplied by reference TRBV5-5 and TRBJ2-3, is DAGVTQSPTHLIKTRGQQVTLRCSPISGHKSVSWYQQVLGQGPQFIFQYYEKEERGRGNFPDRFSARQFPNYSSELNVNALLLGDSALYLCASSGSLGRANGRDTQYFGPGTRLTVL.

This chain uses TRBV7-6 with TRBJ1-1; D is possibly TRBD1 (6 bases). The CDR3 has 14 residues. V gave up 5 bases and J gave up 1 base, with 11 bases separating them. Germline V lookup: CDR1 SGHVS, CDR2 FNYEAQ. CDR3 DNA: TGTGCCAGCAGCCCCGGGACACGGAACACTGAAGCTTTCTTT. Protein: CASSPGTRNTEAFF.

This chain links TRBV9 with TRBJ2-3; TRBD1 aligns across 10 bases. J was trimmed by 3 bases and V by 5 bases; bases with no gene match: 6. Germline V lookup: CDR1 SGDLS, CDR2 YYNGEE. This CDR3 has 15 amino acids. CDR3 protein: CASSAGTGVTDTQYF. DNA for the CDR3: TGTGCCAGCAGTGCCGGGACAGGGGTGACAGATACGCAGTATTTT.

The CDR3 DNA reads TGTGCCAGCAGCGTAGCTTCTAGTCCGTCAGATACGCAGTATTTT. This encodes CASSVASSPSDTQYF. V and J are TRBV9 and TRBJ2-3, with unresolved D. V was pared by 0 bases and J by 4 bases, with 12 bases between. The V gene's germline CDR1 is SGDLS and CDR2 YYNGEE. The length of the CDR3 is 15 residues.

Only one count was recorded for this clone. The chain combines TRBV6-5 with TRBJ2-7; TRBD2 might be the D (6 bases). V was cut by 9 bases and J by 2 bases, with 14 bases left in between. The CDR3 sequence is 13 residues long. Germline CDR1 MNHEY, CDR2 SVGAGI. The CDR3 coding sequence is TGTGCCAGTTCCTGGCGGGGAACCTACGAGCAGTACTTC. This translates into CASSWRGTYEQYF.

The chain employs TRBV5-1 and TRBJ2-3; 11 bases are shared with TRBD2. The junction had 5 bases not matched to a gene; V was cut back by 0 bases and J by 5 bases. This CDR3 is 16 amino acids long. Germline V CDR1 and CDR2: SGHRS, YFSETQ. The CDR3 sequence is CASSLDSGRALDTQYF. For the CDR3, the DNA is TGCGCCAGCAGCTTGGATAGCGGGAGGGCCTTAGATACGCAGTATTTT.

Here the CDR3 DNA reads TGCGCCAGCAGCTTGGGGCACGCGAACACTGAAGCTTTCTTT. Residues: CASSLGHANTEAFF. This chain connects TRBV5-1 to TRBJ1-1; no clear D gene. The CDR3 sequence is 14 residues long. V was clipped by 0 bases and J by 1 base, with 7 bases between them. The germline gives CDR1 SGHRS, CDR2 YFSETQ.

The chain has TRBV5-1 and TRBJ2-1; D is possibly TRBD2 (6 bases). V was pared by 4 bases and J by 3 bases, with 17 bases between. CDR3 length: 16 amino acids. In germline, CDR1 is SGHRS, CDR2 YFSETQ. The CDR3 loop reads CASSRLGGSGYNEQFF. In DNA form, the CDR3 reads TGCGCCAGCAGCCGCTTGGGGGGAAGCGGCTACAATGAGCAGTTCTTC.

CDR3 in amino acids: CASFPSGSGNEQFF. CDR3 bases: TGTGCCAGTTTTCCTAGCGGGAGCGGCAATGAGCAGTTCTTC. The chain couples TRBV2 to TRBJ2-1; TRBD2 agrees at 10 bases. The CDR3 is 14 amino acids. The germline CDR1 and CDR2 sequences are SNHLY and FYNNEI. J gave up 6 bases and V 9 bases, and 8 bases lay outside the gene matches.

The chain is built from TRBV29-1 and TRBJ2-1; 13 bases map to TRBD2. CDR1 is SQVTM, CDR2 ANQGSEA, per germline. The CDR3 has 14 residues. V lost 6 bases and J lost 16; bases outside the gene matches: 15. This CDR3 reads CSVTFGTSGDGDFF. In nucleotides, the CDR3 is TGCAGCGTCACGTTCGGGACTAGCGGGGATGGGGACTTCTTC.

This clone was picked up one time. The genes are TRBV2 and TRBJ2-4; the match to TRBD1 covers 10 bases. CDR1 and CDR2 (germline): SNHLY, FYNNEI. Losses at the gene ends were 5 bases for V and 2 bases for J; bases not matched to a gene: 3. The CDR3 runs 15 residues. The CDR3 loop reads CASSRDRGTKNIQYF. The CDR3 coding sequence is TGTGCCAGCAGTCGGGACAGGGGAACCAAAAACATTCAGTACTTC.

This clone has just one count. This chain connects TRBV18 to TRBJ1-5; a weak D match, TRBD1 (5 bases). CDR1 and CDR2 (germline): KGHSH, LQKENI. This CDR3 has 14 residues. Trimming took 2 bases from V and 2 from J, leaving 7 bases between them. The DNA of the CDR3 is TGTGCCAGCTCACCAGGGGCGGGCAATCAGCCCCAGCATTTT. Protein: CASSPGAGNQPQHF.

This clone appeared a single time. This rearrangement joins TRBV5-6 to TRBJ2-7; D may be TRBD1 (5 bases). Germline V gene sequence: CDR1 SGHDT, CDR2 YYEEEE. Trimming removed 4 bases from V and 3 bases from J, with 14 bases in between. The CDR3 consists of 14 residues. The CDR3: CASSTITGNYEQYF. As DNA, the CDR3 is TGTGCCAGCAGCACAATCACAGGTAACTACGAGCAGTACTTC. The full variable domain, completed using reference TRBV5-6 and TRBJ2-7, is DAGVTQSPTHLIKTRGQQVTLRCSPKSGHDTVSWYQQALGQGPQFIFQYYEEEERQRGNFPDRFSGHQFPNYSSELNVNALLLGDSALYLCASSTITGNYEQYFGPGTRLTVT.

V and J are TRBV14 and TRBJ2-1; possible D gene TRBD2, 5 bases. Looked up from germline, CDR1 is SGHDN and CDR2 is FVKESK. This CDR3 region has 15 residues. Trimming left V 2 bases short and J 3 bases short, with 11 bases between. The CDR3 bases are TGTGCCAGCAGCCAAAACCTAGCAGTCTACAATGAGCAGTTCTTC. Its translation is CASSQNLAVYNEQFF.

The chain couples TRBV19 to TRBJ1-1; D gene unclear. This CDR3 has 14 residues. Deletions cut 0 bases from V and 0 bases from J, with 5 bases between. The germline V gene encodes CDR1 LNHDA and CDR2 SQIVND (reference sequence). The CDR3 coding sequence is TGTGCCAGTAGTATAGACAGTGTGAACACTGAAGCTTTCTTT. Translation gives CASSIDSVNTEAFF.

J is TRBJ1-6 and V is TRBV9; D call uncertain. CDR3 length: 14 residues. Trimming removed 3 bases at V and 6 bases at J, with 10 bases between. Germline V gene lookup returns CDR1 SGDLS and CDR2 YYNGEE. In nucleotides, the CDR3 is TGTGCCAGCAGCGCCGGGAACGTTAATTCACCCCTCCACTTT. Amino acid sequence: CASSAGNVNSPLHF.

The chain uses TRBV7-2 and TRBJ2-4, with 7 bases matching TRBD2. V shed 1 base, J shed 6 bases, and the junction held 12 bases outside the gene matches. The CDR3 is 17 residues long. CDR1 is SGHTA and CDR2 is FQGNSA in the germline V gene. CDR3 coding DNA: TGTGCCAGCAGCTTAGTTTCTGGGTGGGAGCGGGGAAACATTCAGTACTTC. It codes for CASSLVSGWERGNIQYF.

V usage is TRBV4-1 and J usage is TRBJ2-2; D uncertain. The V and J ends lost 4 bases and 0 bases respectively, with 9 bases between them. This CDR3 is 15 amino acids long. CDR1 and CDR2 from the germline V gene are MGHRA and YSYEKL. The CDR3 coding sequence is TGCGCCAGCAGCCCCATGGCCCCGAACACCGGGGAGCTGTTTTTT. It codes for CASSPMAPNTGELFF.

This clone was seen once. This sample includes further DNA sequences coding for the same CDR3. J is TRBJ2-7 and V is TRBV5-1, with 10 bases aligning to TRBD1. Germline V gene sequence: CDR1 SGHRS, CDR2 YFSETQ. This CDR3 comprises 13 residues. Trimming at V came to 5 bases and at J to 4 bases, leaving 3 bases not matched to a gene. The DNA of the CDR3 is TGCGCCAGCAGTTGGGACAGGGGATACGAGCAGTACTTC. As protein: CASSWDRGYEQYF.

The gene calls are TRBV3-1 (or the pseudogene TRBV3-2) and TRBJ2-1; D perhaps matches TRBD2 (5 bases). V shed 7 bases and J shed 0 bases, with 16 bases lying between them. The germline gives CDR1 LGHDT, CDR2 YNNKEL (reference sequence). The CDR3 sequence is 16 residues long. The CDR3 loop is CASTREAGSSYNEQFF. The CDR3 nucleotides are TGTGCCAGCACCCGGGAAGCTGGGAGCTCCTACAATGAGCAGTTCTTC.

The rearrangement joins TRBV11-3 to TRBJ2-1, with 11 bases matching TRBD2. CDR3 length equals 15 residues. The germline V gene has CDR1 SGHNT and CDR2 YENEEA. V lost 4 bases and J lost 4; bases outside the gene matches: 3. The CDR3 region is CASSSSGRLYNEQFF. CDR3 nucleotides: TGTGCCAGCAGCTCTAGCGGGAGGCTATACAATGAGCAGTTCTTC. Using reference TRBV11-3 and TRBJ2-1 for the parts outside the CDR3, the full variable domain is EAGVVQSPRYKIIEKKQPVAFWCNPISGHNTLYWYLQNLGQGPELLIRYENEEAVDDSQLPKDRFSAERLKGVDSTLKIQPAELGDSAVYLCASSSSGRLYNEQFFGPGTRLTVL.

V is TRBV27 and J is TRBJ2-2; D perhaps matches TRBD1 (5 bases). Germline values: CDR1 MNHEY, CDR2 SMNVEV (reference sequence). This CDR3 spans 17 amino acids. The ends were cut back, 2 bases at V and 4 bases at J, with 17 bases in the middle. CDR3 sequence: CASSLSLAGPSTGELFF. Here the CDR3 DNA reads TGTGCCAGCAGTTTAAGTCTGGCAGGGCCAAGCACCGGGGAGCTGTTTTTT.